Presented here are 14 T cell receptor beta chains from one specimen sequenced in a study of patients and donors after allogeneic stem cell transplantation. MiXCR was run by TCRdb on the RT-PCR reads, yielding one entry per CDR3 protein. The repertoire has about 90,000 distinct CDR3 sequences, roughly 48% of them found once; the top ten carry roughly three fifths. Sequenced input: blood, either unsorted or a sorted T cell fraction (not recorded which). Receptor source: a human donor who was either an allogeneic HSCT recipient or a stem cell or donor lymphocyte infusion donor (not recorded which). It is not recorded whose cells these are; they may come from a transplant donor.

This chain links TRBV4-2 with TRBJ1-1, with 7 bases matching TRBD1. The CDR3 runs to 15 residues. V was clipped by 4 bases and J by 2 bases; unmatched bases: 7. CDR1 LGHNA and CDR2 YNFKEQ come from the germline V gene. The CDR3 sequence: CASSPQGDLNTEAFF. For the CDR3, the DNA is TGTGCCAGCAGCCCCCAGGGGGACCTCAACACTGAAGCTTTCTTT.

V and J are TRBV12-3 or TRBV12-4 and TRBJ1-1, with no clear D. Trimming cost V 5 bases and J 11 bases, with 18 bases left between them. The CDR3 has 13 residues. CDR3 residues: CASSPRRLITAFF. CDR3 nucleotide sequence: TGTGCCAGCAGTCCTCGTCGCTTAATAACGGCTTTCTTT.

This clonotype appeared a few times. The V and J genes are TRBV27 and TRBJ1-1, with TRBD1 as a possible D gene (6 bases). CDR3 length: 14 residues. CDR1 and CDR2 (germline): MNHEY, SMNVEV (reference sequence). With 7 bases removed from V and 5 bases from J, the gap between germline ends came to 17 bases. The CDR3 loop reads CASNGGNPGTEAFF. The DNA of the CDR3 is TGTGCCAGCAACGGGGGCAATCCCGGGACTGAAGCTTTCTTT.

CDR3 DNA sequence: TGTGCCAGCAACTTGGGGCGGATCTATGGCTACACCTTC. Translated, it gives CASNLGRIYGYTF. This chain links TRBV12-3 or TRBV12-4 with TRBJ1-2; tentatively, D is TRBD1 (5 bases). The CDR3 loop spans 13 amino acids. The V end was cut by 7 bases, the J end by 4 bases, with 13 bases between.

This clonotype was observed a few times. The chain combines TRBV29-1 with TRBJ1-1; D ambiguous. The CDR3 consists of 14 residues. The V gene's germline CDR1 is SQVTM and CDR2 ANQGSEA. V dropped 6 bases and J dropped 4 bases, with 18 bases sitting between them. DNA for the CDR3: TGCAGCGTGGTCCCCATGGGAGCGGGCACTGAAGCTTTCTTT. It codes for CSVVPMGAGTEAFF.

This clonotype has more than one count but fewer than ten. The chain's CDR3 is CASSLPGQGTGELFF. CDR3 nucleotides: TGCGCCAGCAGCTTACCGGGACAGGGGACCGGGGAGCTGTTTTTT. V and J are TRBV5-1 and TRBJ2-2; 10 positions match TRBD1. Germline V gene lookup returns CDR1 SGHRS and CDR2 YFSETQ. The CDR3 is 15 amino acids. The junction had 3 bases not matched to a gene; V was cut back by 2 bases and J by 5 bases. The full variable domain, its missing parts supplied by reference TRBV5-1 and TRBJ2-2, is KAGVTQTPRYLIKTRGQQVTLSCSPISGHRSVSWYQQTPGQGLQFLFEYFSETQRNKGNFPGRFSGRQFSNSRSEMNVSTLELGDSALYLCASSLPGQGTGELFFGEGSRLTVL.

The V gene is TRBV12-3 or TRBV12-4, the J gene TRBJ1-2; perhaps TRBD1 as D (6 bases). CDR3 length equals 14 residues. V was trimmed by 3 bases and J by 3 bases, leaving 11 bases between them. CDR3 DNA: TGTGCCAGCAGTTTCTATGGGGGCTACTATGGCTACACCTTC. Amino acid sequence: CASSFYGGYYGYTF.

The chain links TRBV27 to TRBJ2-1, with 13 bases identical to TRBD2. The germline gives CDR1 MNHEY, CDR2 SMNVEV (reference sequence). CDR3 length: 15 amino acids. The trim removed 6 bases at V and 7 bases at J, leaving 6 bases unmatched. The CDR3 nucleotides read TGTGCCAGCAGCGGGACTAGCGGGATAGGAAATGAGCAGTTCTTC. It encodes CASSGTSGIGNEQFF.

The CDR3 nucleotides are TGTGCCAGCAGCATAGGACAGAGAAACACTGAAGCTTTCTTT. It translates to CASSIGQRNTEAFF. The rearrangement joins TRBV28 to TRBJ1-1, with a tentative D call TRBD1 (6 bases). V gave up 6 bases and J gave up 2 bases, with 13 bases separating them. This CDR3 comprises 14 residues. Germline V gene data show CDR1 as MDHEN and CDR2 as SYDVKM.

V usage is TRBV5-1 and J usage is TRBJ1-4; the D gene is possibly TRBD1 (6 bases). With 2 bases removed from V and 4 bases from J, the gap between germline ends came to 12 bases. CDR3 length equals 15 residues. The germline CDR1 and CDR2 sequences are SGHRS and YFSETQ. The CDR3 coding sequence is TGCGCCAGCAGCTTAGTGGACAGCCTTAATGAAAAACTGTTTTTT. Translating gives CASSLVDSLNEKLFF.

The chain's CDR3 is CARSPHATARGHTEAFF. CDR3 sequence (DNA): TGTGCCAGGAGTCCCCACGCCACCGCAAGGGGGCACACTGAAGCTTTCTTT. J is TRBJ1-1 and V is TRBV21-1; the D call in the table, TRBD1, was not verified against the DNA. TRBV21-1 is a recognized pseudogene. This CDR3 has 17 amino acids.

The chain's CDR3 is CASSFSWGSNEKLFF. As DNA, the CDR3 is TGTGCCAGCAGTTTTAGCTGGGGTAGTAATGAAAAACTGTTTTTT. V gene TRBV12-3 or TRBV12-4 combines with J gene TRBJ1-4; D is undetermined. Trimming shortened V by 3 bases and J by 4 bases, and 12 bases separated the two germline ends. The CDR3 length is 15 residues.

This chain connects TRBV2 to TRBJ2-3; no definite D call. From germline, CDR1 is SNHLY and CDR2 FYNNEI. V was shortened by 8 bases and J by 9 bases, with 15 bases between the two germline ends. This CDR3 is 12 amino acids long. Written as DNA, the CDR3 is TGTGCCAGCCAAGGAAGTGTGAGAACGCAGTATTTT. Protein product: CASQGSVRTQYF. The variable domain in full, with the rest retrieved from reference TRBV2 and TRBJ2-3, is EPEVTQTPSHQVTQMGQEVILRCVPISNHLYFYWYRQILGQKVEFLVSFYNNEISEKSEIFDDQFSVERPDGSNFTLKIRSTKLEDSAMYFCASQGSVRTQYFGPGTRLTVL.

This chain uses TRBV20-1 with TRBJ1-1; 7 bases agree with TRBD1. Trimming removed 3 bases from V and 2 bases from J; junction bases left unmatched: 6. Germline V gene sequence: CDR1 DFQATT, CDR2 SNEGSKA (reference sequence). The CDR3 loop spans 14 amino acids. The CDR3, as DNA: TGCAGTGCTAGGGGACAGCGACTAAACACTGAAGCTTTCTTT. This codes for CSARGQRLNTEAFF.